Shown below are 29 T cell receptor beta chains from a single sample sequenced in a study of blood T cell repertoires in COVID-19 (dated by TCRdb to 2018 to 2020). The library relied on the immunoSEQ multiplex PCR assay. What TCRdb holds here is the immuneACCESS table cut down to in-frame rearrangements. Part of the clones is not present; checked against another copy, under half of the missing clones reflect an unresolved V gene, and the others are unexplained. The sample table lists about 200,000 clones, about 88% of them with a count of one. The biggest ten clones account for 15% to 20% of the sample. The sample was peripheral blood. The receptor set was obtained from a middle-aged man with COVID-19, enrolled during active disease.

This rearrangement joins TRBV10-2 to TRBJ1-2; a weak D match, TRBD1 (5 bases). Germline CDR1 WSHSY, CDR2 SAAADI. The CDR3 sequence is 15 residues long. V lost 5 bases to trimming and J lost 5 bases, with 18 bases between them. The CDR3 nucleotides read TGCGCCAGCAGTCCGGCGGGGGGATATCCGTATGGCTACACCTTC. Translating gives CASSPAGGYPYGYTF.

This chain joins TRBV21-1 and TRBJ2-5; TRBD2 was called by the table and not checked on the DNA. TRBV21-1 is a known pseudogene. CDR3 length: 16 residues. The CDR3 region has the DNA TGTGCCAGCAGCATACGACGGGATATAAGACAAGAGACCCAGTACTTC. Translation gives CASSIRRDIRQETQYF.

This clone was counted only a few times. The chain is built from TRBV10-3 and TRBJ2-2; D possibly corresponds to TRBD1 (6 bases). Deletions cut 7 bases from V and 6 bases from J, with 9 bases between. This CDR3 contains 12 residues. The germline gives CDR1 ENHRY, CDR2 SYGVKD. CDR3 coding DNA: TGTGCCATCAAGGGGGAAGCCGGGGAGCTGTTTTTT. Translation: CAIKGEAGELFF.

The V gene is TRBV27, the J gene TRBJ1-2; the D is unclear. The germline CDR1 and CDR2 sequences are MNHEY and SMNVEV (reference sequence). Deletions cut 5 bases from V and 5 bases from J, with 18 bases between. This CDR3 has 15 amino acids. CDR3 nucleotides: TGTGCCAGCAGTCCGACTAATATGGGATCATATGGCTACACCTTC. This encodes CASSPTNMGSYGYTF.

The CDR3 DNA follows: TGTGCCAGCAGACCCGGGGGGAAGGGCTACGAGCAGTACTTC. This codes for CASRPGGKGYEQYF. This chain joins TRBV28 and TRBJ2-7, with 7 nucleotides matching TRBD2. Germline lookup yields CDR1 MDHEN and CDR2 SYDVKM. The CDR3 totals 14 residues. Trimming took 6 bases from V and 3 from J; bases not matched to a gene: 8. Variable domain in full (rest from reference TRBV28 and TRBJ2-7): DVKVTQSSRYLVKRTGEKVFLECVQDMDHENMFWYRQDPGLGLRLIYFSYDVKMKEKGDIPEGYSVSREKKERFSLILESASTNQTSMYLCASRPGGKGYEQYFGPGTRLTVT.

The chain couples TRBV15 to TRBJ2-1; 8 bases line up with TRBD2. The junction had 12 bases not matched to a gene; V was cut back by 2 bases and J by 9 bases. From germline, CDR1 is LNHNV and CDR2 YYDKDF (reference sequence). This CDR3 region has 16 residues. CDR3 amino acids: CATSRSHGGGPREQFF. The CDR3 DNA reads TGTGCCACCAGCAGATCGCACGGCGGGGGGCCCCGTGAGCAGTTCTTC.

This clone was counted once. CDR3 in amino acids: CSVVDRDLTDTQYF. The CDR3 nucleotides read TGCAGCGTGGTCGACAGGGACCTCACAGATACGCAGTATTTT. This chain links TRBV29-1 with TRBJ2-3; 7 nucleotides align to TRBD1. The trim removed 6 bases at V and 2 bases at J, leaving 8 bases unmatched. CDR3 size: 14 residues. Germline V gene lookup returns CDR1 SQVTM and CDR2 ANQGSEA.

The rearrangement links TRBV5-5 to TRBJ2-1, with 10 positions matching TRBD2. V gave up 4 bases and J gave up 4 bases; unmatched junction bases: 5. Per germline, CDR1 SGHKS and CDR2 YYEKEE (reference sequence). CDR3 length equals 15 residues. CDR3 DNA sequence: TGTGCCAGCAGCCCCGGACTAGCGGTGTACAATGAGCAGTTCTTC. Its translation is CASSPGLAVYNEQFF.

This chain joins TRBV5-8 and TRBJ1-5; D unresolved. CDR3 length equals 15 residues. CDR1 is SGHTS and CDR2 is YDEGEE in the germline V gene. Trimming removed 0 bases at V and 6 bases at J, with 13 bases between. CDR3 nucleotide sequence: TGTGCCAGCAGCTTGGACATAAGTAGCGGTCAGCCCCAGCATTTT. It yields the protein CASSLDISSGQPQHF.

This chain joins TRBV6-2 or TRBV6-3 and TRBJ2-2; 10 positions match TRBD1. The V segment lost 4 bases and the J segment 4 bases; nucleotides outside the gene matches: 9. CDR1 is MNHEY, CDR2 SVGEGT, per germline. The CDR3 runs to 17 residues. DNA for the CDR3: TGTGCCAGCAGTTGGAATTACCGGGACAGGGGCACCGGGGAGCTGTTTTTT. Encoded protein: CASSWNYRDRGTGELFF.

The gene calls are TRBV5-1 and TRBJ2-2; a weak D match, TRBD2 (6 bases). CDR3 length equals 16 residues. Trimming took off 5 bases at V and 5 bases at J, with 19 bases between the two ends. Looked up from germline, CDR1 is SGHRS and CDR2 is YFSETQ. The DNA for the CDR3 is TGCGCCAGCAGTCCCACCGGGACTGTGGGGACCGGGGAGCTGTTTTTT. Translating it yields CASSPTGTVGTGELFF.

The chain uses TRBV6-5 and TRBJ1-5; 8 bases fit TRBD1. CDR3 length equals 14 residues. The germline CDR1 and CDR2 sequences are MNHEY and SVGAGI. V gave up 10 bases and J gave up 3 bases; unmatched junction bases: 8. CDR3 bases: TGTGCCACCCGGGGACAGGAGCACAATCAGCCCCAGCATTTT. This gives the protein CATRGQEHNQPQHF.

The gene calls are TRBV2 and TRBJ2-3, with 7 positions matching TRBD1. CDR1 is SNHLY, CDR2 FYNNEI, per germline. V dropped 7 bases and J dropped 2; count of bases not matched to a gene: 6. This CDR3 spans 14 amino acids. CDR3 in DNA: TGTGCCAGCAAGAACAGGGGCTCCACAGATACGCAGTATTTT. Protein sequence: CASKNRGSTDTQYF.

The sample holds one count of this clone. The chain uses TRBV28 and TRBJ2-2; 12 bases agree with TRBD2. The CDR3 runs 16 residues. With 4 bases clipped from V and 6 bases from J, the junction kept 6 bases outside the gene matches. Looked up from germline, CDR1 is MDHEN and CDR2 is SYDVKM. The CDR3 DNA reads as TGTGCCAGCAGTTCCCCCCTAGCGGGGGGGCCCGGGGAGCTGTTTTTT. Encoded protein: CASSSPLAGGPGELFF. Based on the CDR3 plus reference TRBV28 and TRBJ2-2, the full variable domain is DVKVTQSSRYLVKRTGEKVFLECVQDMDHENMFWYRQDPGLGLRLIYFSYDVKMKEKGDIPEGYSVSREKKERFSLILESASTNQTSMYLCASSSPLAGGPGELFFGEGSRLTVL.

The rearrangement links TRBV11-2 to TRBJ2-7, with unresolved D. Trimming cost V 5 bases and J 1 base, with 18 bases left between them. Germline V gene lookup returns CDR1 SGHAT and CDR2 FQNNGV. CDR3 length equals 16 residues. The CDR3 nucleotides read TGTGCCAGCAGCCTCCCTAGAGACGGAGCATCCTACGAGCAGTACTTC. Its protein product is CASSLPRDGASYEQYF.

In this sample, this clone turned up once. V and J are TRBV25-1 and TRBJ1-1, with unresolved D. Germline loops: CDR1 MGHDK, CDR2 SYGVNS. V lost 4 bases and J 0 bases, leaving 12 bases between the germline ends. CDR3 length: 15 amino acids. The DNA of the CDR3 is TGTGCCAGCAGTGGGGCGAGACCGTTGAACACTGAAGCTTTCTTT. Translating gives CASSGARPLNTEAFF.

The CDR3 reads CASSQVRGNSPLHF. CDR3 DNA sequence: TGTGCCAGCAGCCAAGTCAGGGGAAATTCACCCCTCCACTTT. The chain is built from TRBV3-1 (or the pseudogene TRBV3-2) and TRBJ1-6, with a tentative D call TRBD1 (6 bases). Between the trimmed V and J ends, which lost 1 base and 7 bases, there was a span of 8 bases. The V gene's germline CDR1 is LGHDT and CDR2 YNNKEL (reference sequence). CDR3 length: 14 residues.

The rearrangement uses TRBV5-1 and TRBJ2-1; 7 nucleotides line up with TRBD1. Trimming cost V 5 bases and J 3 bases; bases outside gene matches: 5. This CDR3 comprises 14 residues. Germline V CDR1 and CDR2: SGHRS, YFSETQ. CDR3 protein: CASRPGQNYNEQFF. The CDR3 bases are TGCGCCAGCAGACCGGGACAGAACTACAATGAGCAGTTCTTC.

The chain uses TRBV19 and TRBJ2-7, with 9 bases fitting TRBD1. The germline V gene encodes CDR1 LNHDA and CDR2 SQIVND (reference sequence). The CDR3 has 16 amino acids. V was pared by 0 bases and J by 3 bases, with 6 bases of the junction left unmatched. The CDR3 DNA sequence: TGTGCCAGTAGTATAGATACCAGACAGGGGGGCTACGAGCAGTACTTC. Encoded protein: CASSIDTRQGGYEQYF. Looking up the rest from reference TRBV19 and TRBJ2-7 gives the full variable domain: DGGITQSPKYLFRKEGQNVTLSCEQNLNHDAMYWYRQDPGQGLRLIYYSQIVNDFQKGDIAEGYSVSREKKESFPLTVTSAQKNPTAFYLCASSIDTRQGGYEQYFGPGTRLTVT.

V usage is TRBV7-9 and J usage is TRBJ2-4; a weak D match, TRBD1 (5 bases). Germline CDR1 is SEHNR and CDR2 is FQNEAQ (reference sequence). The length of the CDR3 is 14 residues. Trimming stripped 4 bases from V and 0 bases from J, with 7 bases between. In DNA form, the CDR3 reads TGTGCCAGCAGCTCACAGGTAGCCAAAAACATTCAGTACTTC. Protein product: CASSSQVAKNIQYF. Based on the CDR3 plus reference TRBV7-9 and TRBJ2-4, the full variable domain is DTGVSQNPRHKITKRGQNVTFRCDPISEHNRLYWYRQTLGQGPEFLTYFQNEAQLEKSRLLSDRFSAERPKGSFSTLEIQRTEQGDSAMYLCASSSQVAKNIQYFGAGTRLSVL.

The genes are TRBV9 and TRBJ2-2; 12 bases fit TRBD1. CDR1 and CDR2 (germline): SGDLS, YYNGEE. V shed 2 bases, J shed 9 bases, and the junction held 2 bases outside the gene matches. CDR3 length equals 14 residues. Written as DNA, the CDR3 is TGTGCCAGCAGCGTCGGGACAGGGGGCCGGGAGCTGTTTTTT. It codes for CASSVGTGGRELFF.

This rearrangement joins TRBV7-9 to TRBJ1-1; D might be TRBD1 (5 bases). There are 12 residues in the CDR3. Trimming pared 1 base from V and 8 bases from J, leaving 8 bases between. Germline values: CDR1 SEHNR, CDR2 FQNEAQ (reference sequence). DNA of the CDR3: TGTGCCAGCAGCTTAGAGGGGCCCGAAGCTTTCTTT. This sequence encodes CASSLEGPEAFF.

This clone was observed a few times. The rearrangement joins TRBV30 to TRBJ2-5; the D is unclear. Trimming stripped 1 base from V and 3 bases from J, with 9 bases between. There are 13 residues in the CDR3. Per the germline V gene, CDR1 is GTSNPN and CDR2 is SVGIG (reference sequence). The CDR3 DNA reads TGTGCCTGGAGTGGTTCGGCGGAAGAGACCCAGTACTTC. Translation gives CAWSGSAEETQYF.

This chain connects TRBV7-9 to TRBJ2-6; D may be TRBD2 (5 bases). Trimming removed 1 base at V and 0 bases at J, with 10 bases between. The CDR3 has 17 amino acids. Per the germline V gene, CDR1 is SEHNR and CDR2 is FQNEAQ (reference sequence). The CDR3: CASSLGTGFSGANVLTF. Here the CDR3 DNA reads TGTGCCAGCAGCTTAGGGACTGGCTTCTCTGGGGCCAACGTCCTGACTTTC.

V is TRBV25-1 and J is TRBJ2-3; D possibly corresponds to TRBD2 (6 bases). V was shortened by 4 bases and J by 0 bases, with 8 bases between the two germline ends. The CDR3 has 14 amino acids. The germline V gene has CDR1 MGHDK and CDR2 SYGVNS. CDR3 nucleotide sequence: TGTGCCAGCAGTGGGCGGGACAGCACAGATACGCAGTATTTT. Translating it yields CASSGRDSTDTQYF.

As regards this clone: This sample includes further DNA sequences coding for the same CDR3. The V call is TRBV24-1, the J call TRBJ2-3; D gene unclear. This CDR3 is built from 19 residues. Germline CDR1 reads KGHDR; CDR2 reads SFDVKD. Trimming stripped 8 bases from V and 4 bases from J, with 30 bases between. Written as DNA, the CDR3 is TGTGCCACCATCCCTGATTGTGCTTGCTATTGCTTACTGCCAGATACGCAGTATTTT. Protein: CATIPDCACYCLLPDTQYF.

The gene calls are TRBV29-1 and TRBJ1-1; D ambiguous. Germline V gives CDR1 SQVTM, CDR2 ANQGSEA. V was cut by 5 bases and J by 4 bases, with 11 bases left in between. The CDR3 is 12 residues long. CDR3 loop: CSVQKSGTEAFF. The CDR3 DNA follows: TGCAGCGTTCAGAAGTCTGGCACTGAAGCTTTCTTT. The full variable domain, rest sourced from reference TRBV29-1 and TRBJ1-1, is SAVISQKPSRDICQRGTSLTIQCQVDSQVTMMFWYRQQPGQSLTLIATANQGSEATYESGFVIDKFPISRPNLTFSTLTVSNMSPEDSSIYLCSVQKSGTEAFFGQGTRLTVV.

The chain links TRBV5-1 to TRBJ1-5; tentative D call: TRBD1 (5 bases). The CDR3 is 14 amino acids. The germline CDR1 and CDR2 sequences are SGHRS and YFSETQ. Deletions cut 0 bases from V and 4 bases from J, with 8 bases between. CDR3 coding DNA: TGCGCCAGCAGCTTGGAAGGGGAAAATCAGCCCCAGCATTTT. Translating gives CASSLEGENQPQHF.

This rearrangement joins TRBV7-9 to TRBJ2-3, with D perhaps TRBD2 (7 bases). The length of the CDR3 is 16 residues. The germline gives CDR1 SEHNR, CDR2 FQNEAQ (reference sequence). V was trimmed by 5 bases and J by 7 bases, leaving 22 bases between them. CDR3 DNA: TGTGCCAGCAGCCAAGAGTTGGGCGAGGGGGGGAATACGCAGTATTTT. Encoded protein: CASSQELGEGGNTQYF.